This is a list of T cell receptor beta chains from one sample in a study of cytomegalovirus exposure and HLA in healthy donors. The method was immunoSEQ multiplex PCR; TCRdb's version includes in-frame clones alone and lacks a portion of them. This table holds roughly 120,000 clones, 65% to 80% found once. Source material: PBMCs. These receptors all come from a woman aged 35 to 49 in good health and CMV-seropositive. The CDR3 runs from the conserved cysteine through the conserved F or W. Fields, in order: CDR3 length, D gene, clone size, J gene, V gene, CDR3 protein, CDR3 DNA. A D gene is named only where the DNA matches it firmly. Clone size is given for some rows only: seen once, a few or many times, or a class if the clone is expanded.

length: 15; D: TRBD1; size: -; J: TRBJ2-3; V: TRBV30; CDR3: CAWSVQGGATDTQYF; DNA: TGTGCCTGGAGTGTACAGGGGGGTGCCACAGATACGCAGTATTTT
length: 13; D: -; size: -; J: TRBJ2-7; V: TRBV5-4; CDR3: CASSWTGRGEQYF; DNA: TGTGCCAGTAGTTGGACAGGTCGGGGGGAGCAGTACTTC
length: 15; D: -; size: -; J: TRBJ2-1; V: TRBV7-3; CDR3: CASSLMSGGLNEQFF; DNA: TGTGCCAGCAGCTTAATGTCAGGGGGGCTGAATGAGCAGTTCTTC
length: 14; D: TRBD2; size: -; J: TRBJ2-7; V: TRBV27; CDR3: CASSFSTSDYEQYF; DNA: TGTGCCAGCAGTTTCTCCACTAGCGACTACGAGCAGTACTTC
length: 14; D: -; size: -; J: TRBJ2-2; V: TRBV15; CDR3: CATQLGFGIGELFF; DNA: TGTGCCACCCAACTAGGGTTTGGGATCGGGGAGCTGTTTTTT
length: 14; D: -; size: -; J: TRBJ2-7; V: TRBV5-5; CDR3: CASSLRDSSYEQYF; DNA: TGTGCCAGCAGCCTCCGGGACTCCTCCTACGAGCAGTACTTC
length: 13; D: -; size: -; J: TRBJ2-3; V: TRBV30; CDR3: CAWTIARGGTQYF; DNA: TGTGCCTGGACTATTGCCCGCGGAGGGACGCAGTATTTT
length: 16; D: TRBD1; size: -; J: TRBJ1-2; V: TRBV7-9; CDR3: CASSLAGTGFTYGYTF; DNA: TGTGCCAGCAGCTTAGCCGGGACAGGGTTTACCTATGGCTACACCTTC
length: 16; D: -; size: -; J: TRBJ2-5; V: TRBV6-5; CDR3: CASSYSRGLGEETQYF; DNA: TGTGCCAGCAGTTACTCCCGGGGGTTGGGAGAAGAGACCCAGTACTTC
length: 13; D: TRBD2; size: -; J: TRBJ2-7; V: TRBV5-1; CDR3: CASSLAGADEQYF; DNA: TGCGCCAGCAGCTTAGCGGGAGCTGACGAGCAGTACTTC
length: 15; D: -; size: few; J: TRBJ1-4; V: TRBV19; CDR3: CASGAGAATNEKLFF; DNA: TGTGCCAGTGGGGCGGGGGCTGCAACTAATGAAAAACTGTTTTTT
length: 16; D: TRBD2; size: -; J: TRBJ2-1; V: TRBV7-2; CDR3: CASSSAGTSAYNEQFF; DNA: TGTGCCAGCAGCTCAGCGGGGACTAGCGCCTACAATGAGCAGTTCTTC
length: 12; D: -; size: -; J: TRBJ1-3; V: TRBV29-1; CDR3: CSVGIVGNTIYF; DNA: TGCAGCGTTGGCATAGTTGGAAACACCATATATTTT
length: 17; D: TRBD2; size: -; J: TRBJ2-3; V: TRBV18; CDR3: CASSPFLAGGLTDTQYF; DNA: TGTGCCAGCTCACCATTCCTGGCGGGAGGGCTCACAGATACGCAGTATTTT
length: 13; D: TRBD2; size: -; J: TRBJ2-3; V: TRBV6-1; CDR3: CASSERAGAKEDF; DNA: TGTGCCAGCAGTGAAAGGGCGGGAGCGAAGGAGGATTTT
length: 14; D: TRBD2; size: -; J: TRBJ2-7; V: TRBV25-1; CDR3: CASSPQREQDEQYF; DNA: TGTGCCAGCAGTCCGCAGCGGGAGCAGGATGAGCAGTACTTC
length: 14; D: TRBD1; size: -; J: TRBJ2-1; V: TRBV7-2; CDR3: CASSLRDRGNEQFF; DNA: TGTGCCAGCAGCTTGAGGGACAGGGGCAATGAGCAGTTCTTC
length: 16; D: TRBD1; size: -; J: TRBJ1-4; V: TRBV4-2; CDR3: CASSRGGQGHYRELFF; DNA: TGTGCCAGCAGCCGTGGCGGACAGGGACATTATAGGGAACTGTTTTTT
length: 16; D: TRBD1; size: -; J: TRBJ2-2; V: TRBV27; CDR3: CASSIPTGLGTGELFF; DNA: TGTGCCAGCAGTATACCGACAGGGCTGGGCACCGGGGAGCTGTTTTTT
length: 24; D: -; size: -; J: TRBJ2-3; V: TRBV21-1; CDR3: CASSKRSRVLRRTSGRDSTDTQYF; DNA: TGTGCCAGCAGCAAACGGAGTCGGGTTTTGCGGCGGACTAGCGGGAGGGATAGCACAGATACGCAGTATTTT
length: 14; D: -; size: -; J: TRBJ2-1; V: TRBV7-6; CDR3: CASSDYEGYNEQFF; DNA: TGTGCCAGCAGCGACTATGAGGGCTACAATGAGCAGTTCTTC
length: 13; D: -; size: -; J: TRBJ2-2; V: TRBV4-2; CDR3: CASSQLDDGELFF; DNA: TGTGCCAGCAGCCAGTTAGATGACGGGGAGCTGTTTTTT
length: 14; D: -; size: once; J: TRBJ1-5; V: TRBV9; CDR3: CASSAGLSNQPQHF; DNA: TGTGCCAGCAGCGCCGGACTGAGCAATCAGCCCCAGCATTTT
length: 14; D: TRBD2; size: -; J: TRBJ2-1; V: TRBV5-1; CDR3: CASSLEAGGIEQFF; DNA: TGCGCCAGCAGCTTGGAGGCGGGAGGGATTGAGCAGTTCTTC
length: 14; D: -; size: once; J: TRBJ1-1; V: TRBV28; CDR3: CASSPQTWSTEAFF; DNA: TGTGCCAGCAGTCCTCAAACGTGGAGCACTGAAGCTTTCTTT
length: 15; D: TRBD1; size: -; J: TRBJ1-5; V: TRBV28; CDR3: CASSLPGGYNQPQHF; DNA: TGTGCCAGCAGTTTACCAGGGGGCTATAATCAGCCCCAGCATTTT
length: 14; D: TRBD1; size: -; J: TRBJ1-2; V: TRBV5-4; CDR3: CASSGTGTEHGYTF; DNA: TGTGCCAGCAGCGGCACCGGGACAGAACATGGCTACACCTTC
length: 13; D: TRBD1; size: medium-sized; J: TRBJ1-2; V: TRBV30; CDR3: CAWSYGDSYGYTF; DNA: TGTGCCTGGAGTTACGGGGACAGCTATGGCTACACCTTC
length: 13; D: TRBD1; size: -; J: TRBJ2-7; V: TRBV7-7; CDR3: CASSFATGTEQYF; DNA: TGTGCTAGTAGCTTCGCGACAGGGACCGAGCAGTACTTC
length: 15; D: TRBD1; size: -; J: TRBJ2-5; V: TRBV5-1; CDR3: CASSLLGQSQETQYF; DNA: TGCGCCAGCAGCCTATTGGGACAGAGTCAAGAGACCCAGTACTTC
length: 15; D: -; size: -; J: TRBJ2-2; V: TRBV10-1; CDR3: CASSFGATNTGELFF; DNA: TGCGCCAGCAGCTTTGGAGCGACGAACACCGGGGAGCTGTTTTTT
length: 14; D: -; size: -; J: TRBJ2-3; V: TRBV6-5; CDR3: CASSYRSSSDTQYF; DNA: TGTGCCAGCAGTTATCGGAGTTCTTCAGATACGCAGTATTTT